This TCR beta chain was retrieved from a study of T cell responses to AZD1222 COVID-19 vaccine. Study-wide points: The peak T cell response came first, and repertoires were sampled only after it. Once two AZD1222 doses were given, Spike-specific TCR breadth and depth went up.

For this clone: The antigen is not known.

Repertoires were generated with immunoSEQ multiplex PCR, while TCRdb's copy carries only in-frame clones and drops some. Counted here are more than 95,000 clones, approximately 90% occurring once; the ten biggest clones make up just over 7%. The germline V gene has CDR1 SGHRS and CDR2 YFSETQ. The CDR3 totals 14 residues. Trimming at V came to 9 bases and at J to 2 bases, leaving 5 bases not matched to a gene. The gene calls are TRBV5-1 and TRBJ1-4; TRBD1 matches 9 bases. This clonotype was obtained from an adult in good health. The specimen comprised peripheral blood, sampled on day 0 of AZD1222 vaccination. CDR3 bases: TGCGCCACGCGAACAGGGGGCACTAATGAAAAACTGTTTTTT. It specifies CATRTGGTNEKLFF.